These 15 T cell receptor beta chains were sequenced from one sample in a study of cytomegalovirus exposure and HLA in healthy donors. PCR used 60 Vbeta primers and 13 Jbeta primers. TCRdb's copy holds only in-frame clones and misses some; the assay was immunoSEQ multiplex PCR. Found here are around 110,000 clones, roughly 74% of them singletons; the top ten hold over 2%. Sequencing input: PBMCs. These receptors were taken from a man aged 35 to 55 in good health and CMV-seronegative.

The V call is TRBV2, the J call TRBJ1-2; a possible D gene is TRBD1 (6 bases). V lost 3 bases and J lost 2, with 10 bases in between. CDR3 size: 14 residues. The germline V gene has CDR1 SNHLY and CDR2 FYNNEI. In DNA form, the CDR3 reads TGTGCCAGCAGTGACCAGCAGGGGAACTATGGCTACACCTTC. It is translated as CASSDQQGNYGYTF.

The chain carries TRBV4-1 and TRBJ1-2; 7 bases fit TRBD1. With 1 base clipped from V and 0 bases from J, the junction kept 2 bases outside the gene matches. CDR3 length equals 15 residues. Germline V CDR1 and CDR2: MGHRA, YSYEKL. The CDR3 sequence: CASSQAQGTNYGYTF. The CDR3 bases are TGCGCCAGCAGCCAAGCACAGGGGACTAACTATGGCTACACCTTC.

The chain is built from TRBV19 and TRBJ1-2, with D uncertain. V was clipped by 9 bases and J by 7 bases, with 12 bases between them. The CDR3 is 11 amino acids. The germline V gene has CDR1 LNHDA and CDR2 SQIVND (reference sequence). CDR3 amino acids: CASSSPGGYTF. CDR3 bases: TGTGCCAGCTCTAGTCCGGGTGGCTACACCTTC.

This clone appeared a few times. The chain uses TRBV9 and TRBJ1-1, with 12 bases matching TRBD1. Germline V gene lookup returns CDR1 SGDLS and CDR2 YYNGEE. The CDR3 sequence is 18 residues long. With 3 bases clipped from V and 7 bases from J, the junction kept 16 bases outside the gene matches. The CDR3 DNA is TGTGCCAGCAGCGCACTCGCGGGACAGGGGGCTAGAGGGGGTGAAGCTTTCTTT. Translated: CASSALAGQGARGGEAFF.

The rearrangement joins TRBV7-9 to TRBJ1-6; D is possibly TRBD1 (5 bases). Germline V CDR1 and CDR2: SEHNR, FQNEAQ (reference sequence). Trimming left V 1 base short and J 7 bases short, with 11 bases between. The CDR3 covers 15 residues. CDR3 amino acids: CASSLDGRVNSPLHF. CDR3 in DNA: TGTGCCAGCAGCTTAGACGGCAGGGTGAATTCACCCCTCCACTTT.

The chain employs TRBV6-1 and TRBJ2-5; D gene ambiguous. From germline, CDR1 is MNHNS and CDR2 SASEGT. The CDR3 is made up of 11 amino acids. The germline V and J ends were trimmed by 8 bases and 2 bases, with 6 bases remaining between them. CDR3 in amino acids: CASQQQETQYF. In DNA form, the CDR3 reads TGTGCCAGCCAACAGCAAGAGACCCAGTACTTC.

The CDR3 DNA follows: TGTGCCAGCAGCTTATCAGGGGGAGTTCCATCAGAGCAGTACTTC. Encoded protein: CASSLSGGVPSEQYF. The chain joins TRBV7-9 to TRBJ2-7; 7 bases line up with TRBD1. The CDR3 length is 15 residues. The ends lost 2 bases at V and 7 bases at J; junction bases unmatched: 11. Germline loops: CDR1 SEHNR, CDR2 FQNEAQ (reference sequence). The variable domain in full, completed from reference TRBV7-9 and TRBJ2-7, reads DTGVSQNPRHKITKRGQNVTFRCDPISEHNRLYWYRQTLGQGPEFLTYFQNEAQLEKSRLLSDRFSAERPKGSFSTLEIQRTEQGDSAMYLCASSLSGGVPSEQYFGPGTRLTVT.

The CDR3 DNA sequence: TGCGCCAGCAGCTTGGCCGCCAGGGGATTAGACGAGCAGTACTTC. It codes for CASSLAARGLDEQYF. The rearrangement joins TRBV5-1 to TRBJ2-7, with D possibly TRBD1 on 6 matching bases. In germline, CDR1 is SGHRS, CDR2 YFSETQ. The CDR3 length is 15 residues. V was trimmed by 0 bases and J by 5 bases, leaving 15 bases between them. Full variable domain (outside the CDR3, taken from reference TRBV5-1 and TRBJ2-7): KAGVTQTPRYLIKTRGQQVTLSCSPISGHRSVSWYQQTPGQGLQFLFEYFSETQRNKGNFPGRFSGRQFSNSRSEMNVSTLELGDSALYLCASSLAARGLDEQYFGPGTRLTVT.

The V and J genes are TRBV10-3 and TRBJ2-3, with TRBD2 identical over 16 bases. Trimming at V came to 4 bases and at J to 2 bases, leaving 6 bases not matched to a gene. Germline CDR1 ENHRY, CDR2 SYGVKD. The length of the CDR3 is 18 residues. The CDR3 DNA reads as TGTGCCATCAGTGGGGGACTAGCGGGGGGGCGTATCACAGATACGCAGTATTTT. It encodes CAISGGLAGGRITDTQYF.

The J gene is TRBJ1-5, the V gene TRBV5-6, with D perhaps TRBD1 (6 bases). The CDR3 spans 16 residues. The germline gives CDR1 SGHDT, CDR2 YYEEEE. V was cut by 4 bases and J by 6 bases, with 20 bases left in between. The CDR3 sequence is CASSEFDRGAIQPQHF. The DNA of the CDR3 is TGTGCCAGCAGCGAATTTGATCGGGGGGCGATTCAGCCCCAGCATTTT.

The gene calls are TRBV19 and TRBJ2-1; no definite D call. The CDR3 length is 14 residues. Trimming took 4 bases from V and 5 from J, leaving 12 bases between them. Germline values: CDR1 LNHDA, CDR2 SQIVND (reference sequence). CDR3: CASSTGGDHNEQFF. The CDR3 DNA reads as TGTGCCAGTAGTACGGGTGGTGACCACAATGAGCAGTTCTTC.

The chain joins TRBV27 to TRBJ2-3; 8 positions match TRBD2. This CDR3 is built from 15 residues. CDR1 is MNHEY and CDR2 is SMNVEV in the germline V gene (reference sequence). The V and J ends lost 6 bases and 2 bases, in that order; junction bases with no gene match: 7. The CDR3 DNA reads TGTGCCAGCAGCCTATTAGCGGGGTACACAGATACGCAGTATTTT. Translation: CASSLLAGYTDTQYF.

The CDR3 is CASSQVRADTQYF. The CDR3 region has the DNA TGTGCCAGCAGCCAAGTAAGAGCAGATACGCAGTATTTT. The chain has TRBV4-2 and TRBJ2-3, with D unclear. The germline V gene encodes CDR1 LGHNA and CDR2 YNFKEQ. Trimming shortened V by 1 base and J by 4 bases, and 6 bases separated the two germline ends. The CDR3 totals 13 residues.

The sample holds one count of this clone. Relative to the germline gene, one junction end is altered; a read error may explain this. CDR3: CTSKQDRSSGNTIYF. The CDR3 coding sequence is TGTACCAGCAAACAGGACCGCTCCTCTGGAAACACCATATATTTT. This chain connects TRBV6-1 to TRBJ1-3, with D possibly being TRBD1 (5 bases). CDR1 and CDR2 from the germline V gene are MNHNS and SASEGT. The CDR3 contains 15 residues.

The chain combines TRBV5-8 with TRBJ2-3; 8 nucleotides align to TRBD2. The germline V gene encodes CDR1 SGHTS and CDR2 YDEGEE. V was pared by 0 bases and J by 5 bases, with 5 bases of the junction left unmatched. This CDR3 has 15 amino acids. The CDR3 is CASSLVGGEVDTQYF. CDR3 coding DNA: TGTGCCAGCAGCTTGGTCGGGGGGGAGGTAGATACGCAGTATTTT.